This T cell receptor beta chain was found in a study of beta chain features in type 1 diabetes. Of the isolated RNA, all was reverse transcribed, and so the sequenced material was expressed TCRB transcripts. Profiled with immunoSEQ multiplex PCR; TCRdb holds only in-frame clones, not every one. The table shows more than 250,000 clones, with about 15% occurring only once. Study observations and caveats: When Type 1 diabetes patients were examined, their TCRB CDR3s proved moderately but significantly shorter in all four CD4+ subsets.

The germline CDR1 and CDR2 sequences are LNHNV and YYDKDF (reference sequence). Germline trimming cut 0 bases from V and 5 bases from J; bases unmatched to any gene: 7. CDR3 length: 17 residues. This clone showed up just a few times. Its antigen is unidentified. CD4+ naive, central memory, regulatory and stem cell-like memory cells were sorted via CD45RO/CCR7/CD25/CD127/CD95/CD27. The V gene is TRBV15, the J gene TRBJ2-1, with 10 bases lining up with TRBD2. The sequence was collected from a man aged 18-30 years with type 1 diabetes. Sequenced material: naive CD4+ T cells from blood. The CDR3, as DNA: TGTGCCACCAGCAGAGATTTGGCTAGCGGGAGAGACAATGAGCAGTTCTTC. Protein product: CATSRDLASGRDNEQFF.